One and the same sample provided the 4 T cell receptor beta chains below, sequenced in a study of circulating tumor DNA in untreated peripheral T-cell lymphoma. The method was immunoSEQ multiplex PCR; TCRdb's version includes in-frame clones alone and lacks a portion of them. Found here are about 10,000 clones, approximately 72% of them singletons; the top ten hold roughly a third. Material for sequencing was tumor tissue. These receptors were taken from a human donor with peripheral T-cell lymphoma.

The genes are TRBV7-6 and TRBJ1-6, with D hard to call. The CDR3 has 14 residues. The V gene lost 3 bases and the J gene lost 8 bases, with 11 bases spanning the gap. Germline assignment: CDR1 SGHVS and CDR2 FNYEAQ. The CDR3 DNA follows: TGTGCCAGCAGCTTGGTAAGGGTATATTCACCCCTCCACTTT. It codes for CASSLVRVYSPLHF.

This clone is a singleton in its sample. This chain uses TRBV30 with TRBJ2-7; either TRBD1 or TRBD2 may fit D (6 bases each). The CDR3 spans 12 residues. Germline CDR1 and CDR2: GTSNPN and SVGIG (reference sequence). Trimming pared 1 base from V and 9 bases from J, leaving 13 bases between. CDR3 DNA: TGTGCCTGGAGTGGGGGGCGGGACGTGCAGTACTTC. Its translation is CAWSGGRDVQYF.

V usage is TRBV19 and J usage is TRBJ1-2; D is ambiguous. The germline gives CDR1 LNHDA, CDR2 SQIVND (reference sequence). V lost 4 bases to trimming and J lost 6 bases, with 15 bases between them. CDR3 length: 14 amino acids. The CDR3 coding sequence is TGTGCCAGTAGTACCCCGACGGGTTACAATGGCTACACCTTC. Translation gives CASSTPTGYNGYTF.

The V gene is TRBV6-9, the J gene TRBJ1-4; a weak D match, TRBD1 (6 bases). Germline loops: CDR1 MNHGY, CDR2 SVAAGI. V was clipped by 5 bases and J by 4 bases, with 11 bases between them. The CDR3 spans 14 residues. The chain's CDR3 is CASSQSRGNEKLFF. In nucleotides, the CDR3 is TGTGCCAGCAGTCAGAGCAGGGGTAATGAAAAACTGTTTTTT.